The subject of this entry is one T cell receptor beta chain. This receptor's antigen is unknown. There are no base qualities to consult, and no much larger clone falls within one base. Genomic DNA was isolated from the sorted cells so that the TCRbeta CDR3 region could be sequenced. The immunoSEQ Assay was used to sequence the TCRbeta CDR3 regions. Here the immuneACCESS table is served through TCRdb, limited to in-frame sequences with V and J called. Missing clones are a known gap in these copies; in checked studies unresolved V genes cover under half, and the rest lacks a known reason. In this sample the table shows about 73,000 clones, 70% to 90% of which occur a single time. Of the sample, 9.5% to 12% falls within the top ten clones. The CDR3 starts with the cysteine, ends with the phenylalanine, and has 15 residues. The retained sequence is limited to the CDR3, 45 bases, with the frame set at the first base. V is shortened by 2 bases, J by 6 bases, and the region joining them spans 16 bases. CDR1 and CDR2 (MDHEN, SYDVKM) derive from the germline V gene.

The sample belongs to a study of OX40 agonist ivuxolimab in advanced cancers. As for the study more broadly: Ivuxolimab was a fully human IgG2 agonistic monoclonal antibody targeting the costimulatory receptor OX40 (CD134). Intravenous ivuxolimab was administered to patients every 2 weeks at six dose levels: 0.01, 0.1, 0.3, 1.5, 3 and 10 mg/kg. Of the approximately 50 dose-escalation patients, hepatocellular carcinoma was present in 19, melanoma in approximately 15, renal cell carcinoma in 9 and head and neck cancer in 9. In the dose-escalation cohort, around four fifths of patients were male, and the mean age was 60 years with a range of roughly 20 to 80. Prior anti-PD-1, anti-PD-L1 or anti-CTLA-4 therapy was permitted, and approximately 39% of dose-escalation patients had received checkpoint inhibitors. Partial responses occurred in three dose-escalation patients, of whom one had hepatocellular carcinoma and two had cutaneous melanoma. Peripheral TCRbeta sequencing aimed to test whether ivuxolimab altered TCR sequence diversity and caused clonal T-cell expansion. The paper describes the monotherapy dose-escalation part (N of about 52 patients) of the phase I trial of ivuxolimab. What the work shows at the level of the full study, not this receptor alone: The antigen specificity of the peripheral T cells that underwent clonal expansion was not determined. At doses of 0.1 to 3.0 mg/kg, clonal expansion of both CD4+ and CD8+ blood T cells was observed from baseline to week 6. Low levels of normalized T-cell clonal expansion were also seen in some patients who did not respond. After ivuxolimab, CD8+ T cells had more expanded clones than CD4+ T cells on average. Partial responders in the 0.1-3.0 mg/kg groups had among the lowest normalized peripheral clonal expansion, especially among CD8+ T cells.

The trial excluded patients who had a history of autoimmune disease or who were on systemic immunosuppression. Peripheral blood for TCR sequencing was collected from all dose cohorts at baseline, on cycle 4 day 1, and on cycle 7 day 1. The samples were taken from a phase I, first-in-human, multicenter, open-label dose-escalation trial of ivuxolimab. Adults with locally advanced or metastatic head and neck squamous cell, hepatocellular, melanoma or renal cell carcinoma were enrolled in the trial. Before TCR sequencing, CD4+ and CD8+ T cells were separately sorted from peripheral blood. The input for sequencing was CD4+ or CD8+ T cells sorted from blood, taken in a trial of the OX40 agonist ivuxolimab. The TCR sequence derives from an adult with an advanced solid tumor such as melanoma, head and neck, liver or kidney cancer. This chain joins TRBV28 to TRBJ1-1; TRBD1 is a weak D gene call, 6 bases matching. The nucleotide sequence is given as TGTGCCAGCAGTTTAGACCCCGGGGGGCGTCCTGAAGCTTTCTTT. This codes for CASSLDPGGRPEAFF.